The T cell receptor (beta chain) described here comes from a study of cytomegalovirus exposure and HLA in healthy donors. In the study overall: Researchers found that around 80% of under 450 genotyped donors fell within the Caucasian-associated ancestry cluster.

PCR employed 60 Vbeta and 13 Jbeta primers. TCRdb keeps only in-frame clones here, not all; method: immunoSEQ multiplex PCR. The sample carries about 170,000 clones, around 80% recorded once. Germline V gives CDR1 SGHTA, CDR2 FQGNSA. V was cut by 3 bases and J by 5 bases, with 10 bases left in between. The CDR3 runs to 14 residues. Broader study findings: The authors listed 150 to 200 TCR beta chains as cytomegalovirus-associated.

For this clone: Its specificity is not known.

The sequence derives from a woman between 50 and 59 years old in good health and CMV-seropositive. Sequencing was done on a sample of PBMCs. This chain joins TRBV7-2 and TRBJ2-2; a possible D gene is TRBD1 (5 bases). The DNA of the CDR3 is TGTGCCAGCAGCTTCAGGGTCGGAACCGGGGAGCTGTTTTTT. This sequence encodes CASSFRVGTGELFF.